A single sample is the source of the 18 T cell receptor beta chains below, sequenced in a study of radiotherapy plus CTLA-4 blockade in lung cancer. Repertoires were generated with immunoSEQ multiplex PCR, while TCRdb's copy carries only in-frame clones and drops some. The data contain tens of thousands of clones, roughly 85% of them singletons. This sample comprised peripheral blood, obtained from a patient treated with radiotherapy plus ipilimumab. The receptors shown here come from a human donor with non-small cell lung cancer who had a complete response to radiotherapy plus ipilimumab.

The chain is built from TRBV19 and TRBJ2-7; D is ambiguous. Between the trimmed V and J ends, which lost 0 bases and 0 bases, there was a span of 18 bases. This CDR3 is built from 18 residues. The V gene's germline CDR1 is LNHDA and CDR2 SQIVND (reference sequence). This CDR3 reads CASSIDLSRQANSYEQYF. DNA of the CDR3: TGTGCCAGTAGTATAGATCTATCCCGGCAGGCTAACTCCTACGAGCAGTACTTC.

Comment on this clone: A junction boundary mismatches the germline segment, possibly from a read error. J is TRBJ2-5 and V is TRBV7-7; maybe TRBD1 (6 bases). This CDR3 region has 15 residues. CDR1 and CDR2 from the germline V gene are SSHAT and FNYEAQ (reference sequence). CDR3 DNA: TGTGCTAGCAGCTTAGGGTATGGGGGCGCGGAGACCCAGTACTTC. Translation: CASSLGYGGAETQYF.

The chain uses TRBV18 and TRBJ2-1; D remains unclear. Germline V gene data show CDR1 as KGHSH and CDR2 as LQKENI. The CDR3 runs 16 residues. Between the trimmed V and J ends, which lost 0 bases and 4 bases, there was a span of 13 bases. CDR3 sequence reads: CASSPPKALGYNEQFF. In DNA form, the CDR3 reads TGTGCCAGCTCACCACCGAAGGCCCTGGGGTACAATGAGCAGTTCTTC. Combining the CDR3 with reference TRBV18 and TRBJ2-1 gives the whole variable domain NAGVMQNPRHLVRRRGQEARLRCSPMKGHSHVYWYRQLPEEGLKFMVYLQKENIIDESGMPKERFSAEFPKEGPSILRIQQVVRGDSAAYFCASSPPKALGYNEQFFGPGTRLTVL.

This chain's CDR3 is CASSGQGKETQYF. The CDR3 DNA reads TGTGCCAGCTCCGGACAGGGGAAAGAGACCCAGTACTTC. The rearrangement links TRBV18 to TRBJ2-5; TRBD1 aligns across 9 bases. Germline V gene sequence: CDR1 KGHSH, CDR2 LQKENI. The CDR3 is 13 amino acids. V dropped 6 bases and J dropped 3; count of bases not matched to a gene: 2.

The chain carries TRBV28 and TRBJ1-2; TRBD1 matches 7 bases. The CDR3 length is 14 residues. In germline, CDR1 is MDHEN, CDR2 SYDVKM. After removal of 6 bases from V and 3 bases from J, the junction contained 7 bases not matched to a gene. Here the CDR3 reads CASSGKDRYYGYTF. The CDR3 DNA reads TGTGCCAGCAGCGGGAAGGACAGGTACTATGGCTACACCTTC.

The genes are TRBV29-1 and TRBJ2-3; D not certain. The CDR3 loop spans 11 amino acids. CDR1 is SQVTM and CDR2 is ANQGSEA in the germline V gene. Between the trimmed V and J ends, which lost 5 bases and 1 base, there was a span of 4 bases. CDR3 DNA sequence: TGCAGCGTTATAGGCACAGATACGCAGTATTTT. Amino acid sequence: CSVIGTDTQYF.

The V call is TRBV19, the J call TRBJ1-4; D remains ambiguous. V was pared by 6 bases and J by 0 bases, with 11 bases between. Germline V lookup: CDR1 LNHDA, CDR2 SQIVND (reference sequence). The CDR3 contains 15 residues. As DNA, the CDR3 is TGTGCCAGTAGCCTGCAGCCAGCAACTAATGAAAAACTGTTTTTT. This codes for CASSLQPATNEKLFF.

This chain connects TRBV2 to TRBJ2-3; 9 positions match TRBD2. Germline assignment: CDR1 SNHLY and CDR2 FYNNEI. Trimming at V came to 3 bases and at J to 6 bases, leaving 10 bases not matched to a gene. This CDR3 is built from 16 residues. This chain's CDR3 is CASSDGLAGLGDTQYF. The DNA for the CDR3 is TGTGCCAGCAGTGACGGGCTAGCGGGGCTAGGTGATACGCAGTATTTT.

This rearrangement joins TRBV7-6 to TRBJ2-5; 11 nucleotides agree with TRBD1. The CDR3 has 16 residues. With V trimmed by 5 bases and J by 11 bases, 16 bases remained unmatched. Germline V gene lookup returns CDR1 SGHVS and CDR2 FNYEAQ. CDR3 nucleotide sequence: TGTGCCAGCAGCAAGTCTGGTGGACAGGGGGCGAGGGAGCAGTACTTC. Translating it yields CASSKSGGQGAREQYF. Full variable domain (rest looked up from reference TRBV7-6 and TRBJ2-5): GAGVSQSPRYKVTKRGQDVALRCDPISGHVSLYWYRQALGQGPEFLTYFNYEAQQDKSGLPNDRFSAERPEGSISTLTIQRTEQRDSAMYRCASSKSGGQGAREQYFGPGTRLLVL.

J is TRBJ1-4 and V is TRBV10-3; 7 bases map to TRBD1. CDR1 is ENHRY and CDR2 is SYGVKD in the germline V gene. This CDR3 contains 16 residues. V lost 4 bases and J lost 6; bases outside the gene matches: 11. DNA of the CDR3: TGTGCCATCAGTGCGAACAGGGGTAGGGACGATGAAAAACTGTTTTTT. This encodes CAISANRGRDDEKLFF.

The gene calls are TRBV27 and TRBJ1-2; the match to TRBD1 covers 7 bases. CDR3 length equals 16 residues. After removal of 4 bases from V and 0 bases from J, the junction contained 8 bases not matched to a gene. CDR1 MNHEY and CDR2 SMNVEV come from the germline V gene (reference sequence). The CDR3 DNA follows: TGTGCCAGCAGTTCACGTCGGACAGGCGCTAACTATGGCTACACCTTC. Translation gives CASSSRRTGANYGYTF.

The chain uses TRBV7-9 and TRBJ2-3, with TRBD2 matching over 10 bases. Germline V gene data show CDR1 as SEHNR and CDR2 as FQNEAQ (reference sequence). V lost 5 bases and J lost 5; bases outside the gene matches: 10. This CDR3 comprises 16 residues. CDR3 nucleotide sequence: TGTGCCAGCAGCCCGAGCGGGGGGGCCGTGCGAGATACGCAGTATTTT. It translates to CASSPSGGAVRDTQYF.

V and J are TRBV7-8 and TRBJ1-6; D gene unclear. The germline V gene has CDR1 SGHVS and CDR2 FQNEAQ. This CDR3 spans 13 amino acids. Deletions cut 6 bases from V and 2 bases from J, with 5 bases between. This chain's CDR3 is CASSRTYNSPLHF. In DNA form, the CDR3 reads TGTGCCAGCAGTCGGACCTATAATTCACCCCTCCACTTT. Based on the CDR3 plus reference TRBV7-8 and TRBJ1-6, the full variable domain is GAGVSQSPRYKVAKRGQDVALRCDPISGHVSLFWYQQALGQGPEFLTYFQNEAQLDKSGLPSDRFFAERPEGSVSTLKIQRTQQEDSAVYLCASSRTYNSPLHFGNGTRLTVT.

The V and J genes are TRBV28 and TRBJ2-7; TRBD1 aligns across 7 bases. V dropped 6 bases and J dropped 4; count of bases not matched to a gene: 3. CDR1 MDHEN and CDR2 SYDVKM come from the germline V gene. There are 12 residues in the CDR3. CDR3 loop: CASSRQGYEQYF. DNA of the CDR3: TGTGCCAGCAGCCGACAGGGATACGAGCAGTACTTC.

This clone was seen a few times. The chain uses TRBV15 and TRBJ1-4; unclear D gene. V lost 5 bases, J lost 0 bases, and 25 bases lay in between. Germline CDR1 and CDR2: LNHNV and YYDKDF (reference sequence). The CDR3 is 20 amino acids. The CDR3 loop is CATSRLPRLGWLTTNEKLFF. For the CDR3, the DNA is TGTGCCACCAGCCGCCTTCCACGTCTAGGCTGGCTCACAACTAATGAAAAACTGTTTTTT. Together with reference TRBV15 and TRBJ1-4, the CDR3 gives the full variable domain: DAMVIQNPRYQVTQFGKPVTLSCSQTLNHNVMYWYQQKSSQAPKLLFHYYDKDFNNEADTPDNFQSRRPNTSFCFLDIRSPGLGDTAMYLCATSRLPRLGWLTTNEKLFFGSGTQLSVL.

This clone was counted a few times. The V and J genes are TRBV7-2 and TRBJ1-2, with TRBD1 matching 7 bases. The V and J ends lost 5 bases and 2 bases, in that order; junction bases with no gene match: 8. This CDR3 region has 15 residues. Germline V gene sequence: CDR1 SGHTA, CDR2 FQGNSA. The CDR3 sequence: CASSALKTGNYGYTF. The DNA for the CDR3 is TGTGCCAGCAGCGCACTCAAGACAGGGAACTATGGCTACACCTTC.

The chain couples TRBV10-2 to TRBJ2-2; D is unresolved. The CDR3 is made up of 12 amino acids. V lost 8 bases and J 5 bases, leaving 9 bases between the germline ends. CDR1 is WSHSY, CDR2 SAAADI, per germline. Here the CDR3 DNA reads TGCGCCAGCTCGTCAGATACCGGGGAGCTGTTTTTT. It yields the protein CASSSDTGELFF.

The chain links TRBV7-6 to TRBJ1-1; 7 nucleotides align to TRBD1. Germline CDR1 is SGHVS and CDR2 is FNYEAQ. This CDR3 spans 12 amino acids. V shed 6 bases, J shed 11 bases, and the junction held 9 bases outside the gene matches. CDR3 residues: CASSQTGTAAFF. The CDR3 DNA reads TGTGCCAGCAGTCAAACCGGGACAGCGGCTTTCTTT.